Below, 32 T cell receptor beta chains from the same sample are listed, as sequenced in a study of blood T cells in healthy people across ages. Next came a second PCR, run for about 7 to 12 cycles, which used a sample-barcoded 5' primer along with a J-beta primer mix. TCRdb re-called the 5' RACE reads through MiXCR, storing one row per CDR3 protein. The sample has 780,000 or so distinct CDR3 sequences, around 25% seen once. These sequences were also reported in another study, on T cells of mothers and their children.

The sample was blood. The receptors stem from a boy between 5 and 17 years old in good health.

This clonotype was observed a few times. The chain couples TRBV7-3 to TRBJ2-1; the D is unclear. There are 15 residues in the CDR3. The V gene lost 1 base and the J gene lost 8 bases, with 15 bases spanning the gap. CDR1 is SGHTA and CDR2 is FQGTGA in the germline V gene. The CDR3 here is CASSLMGSGVDEQFF. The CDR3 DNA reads TGTGCCAGCAGCTTAATGGGGTCAGGAGTCGATGAGCAGTTCTTC.

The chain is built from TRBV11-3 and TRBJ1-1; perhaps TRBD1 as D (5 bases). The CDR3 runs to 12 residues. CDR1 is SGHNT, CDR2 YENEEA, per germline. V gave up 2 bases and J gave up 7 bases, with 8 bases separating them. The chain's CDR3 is CASSLWGGEAFF. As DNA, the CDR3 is TGTGCCAGCAGCTTATGGGGCGGTGAAGCTTTCTTT.

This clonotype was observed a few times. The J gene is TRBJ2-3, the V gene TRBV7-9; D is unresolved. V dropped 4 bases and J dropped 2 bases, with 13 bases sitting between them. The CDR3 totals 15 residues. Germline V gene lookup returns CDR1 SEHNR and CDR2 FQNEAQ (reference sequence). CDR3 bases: TGTGCCAGCAGCTCCACCGTAAGGACCACAGATACGCAGTATTTT. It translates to CASSSTVRTTDTQYF.

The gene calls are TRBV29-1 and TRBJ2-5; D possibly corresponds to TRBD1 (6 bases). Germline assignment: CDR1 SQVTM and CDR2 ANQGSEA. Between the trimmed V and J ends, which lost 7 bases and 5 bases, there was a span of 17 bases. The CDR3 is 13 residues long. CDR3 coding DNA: TGCAGCGCCGAAGGGGGTAGTGGGGAGACCCAGTACTTC. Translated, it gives CSAEGGSGETQYF. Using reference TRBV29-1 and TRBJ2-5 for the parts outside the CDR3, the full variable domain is SAVISQKPSRDICQRGTSLTIQCQVDSQVTMMFWYRQQPGQSLTLIATANQGSEATYESGFVIDKFPISRPNLTFSTLTVSNMSPEDSSIYLCSAEGGSGETQYFGPGTRLLVL.

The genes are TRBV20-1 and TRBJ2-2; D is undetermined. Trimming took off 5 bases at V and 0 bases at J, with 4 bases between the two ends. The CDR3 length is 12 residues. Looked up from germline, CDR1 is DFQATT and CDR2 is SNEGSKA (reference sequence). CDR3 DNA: TGCAGTGCTGGGCCGAACACCGGGGAGCTGTTTTTT. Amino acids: CSAGPNTGELFF.

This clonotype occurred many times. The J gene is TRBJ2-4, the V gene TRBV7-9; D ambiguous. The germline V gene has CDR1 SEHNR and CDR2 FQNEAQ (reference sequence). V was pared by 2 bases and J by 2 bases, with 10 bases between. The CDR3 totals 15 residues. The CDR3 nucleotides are TGTGCCAGCAGCTTATCCGAGATTTCCAAAAACATTCAGTACTTC. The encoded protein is CASSLSEISKNIQYF.

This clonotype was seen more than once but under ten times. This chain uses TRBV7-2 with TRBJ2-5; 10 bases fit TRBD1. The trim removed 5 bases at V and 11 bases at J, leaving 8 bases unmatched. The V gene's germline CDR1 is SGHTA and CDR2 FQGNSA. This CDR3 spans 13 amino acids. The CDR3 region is CASSRQGAWEQYF. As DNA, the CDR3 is TGTGCCAGCAGCCGACAGGGGGCGTGGGAGCAGTACTTC.

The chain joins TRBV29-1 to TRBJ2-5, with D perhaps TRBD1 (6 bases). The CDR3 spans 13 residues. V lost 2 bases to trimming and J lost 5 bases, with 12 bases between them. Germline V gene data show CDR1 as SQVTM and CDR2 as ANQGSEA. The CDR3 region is CSVENRARETQYF. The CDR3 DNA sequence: TGCAGCGTTGAAAACAGGGCACGGGAGACCCAGTACTTC.

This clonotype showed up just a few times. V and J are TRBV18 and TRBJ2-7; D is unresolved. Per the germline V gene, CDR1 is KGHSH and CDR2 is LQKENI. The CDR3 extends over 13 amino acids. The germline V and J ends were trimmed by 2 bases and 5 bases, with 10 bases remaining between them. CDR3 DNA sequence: TGTGCCAGCTCACCATTAAGTCTCCACGAGCAGTACTTC. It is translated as CASSPLSLHEQYF.

The CDR3 DNA sequence: TGTGCCATACAGGGTAACGGGGACGAGCAGTACTTC. Translation gives CAIQGNGDEQYF. This sequence joins TRBV10-3 and TRBJ2-7, with D tentatively TRBD1 (6 bases). The CDR3 runs 12 residues. Germline V gives CDR1 ENHRY, CDR2 SYGVKD. The V gene lost 9 bases and the J gene lost 5 bases, with 14 bases spanning the gap.

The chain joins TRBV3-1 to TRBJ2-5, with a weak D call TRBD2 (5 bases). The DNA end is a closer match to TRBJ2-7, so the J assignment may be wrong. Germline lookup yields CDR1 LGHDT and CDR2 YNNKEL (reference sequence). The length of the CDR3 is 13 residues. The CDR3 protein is CASSPLEAYEQYF. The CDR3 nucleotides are TGTGCCAGCAGCCCCCTGGAGGCCTACGAGCAGTACTTC.

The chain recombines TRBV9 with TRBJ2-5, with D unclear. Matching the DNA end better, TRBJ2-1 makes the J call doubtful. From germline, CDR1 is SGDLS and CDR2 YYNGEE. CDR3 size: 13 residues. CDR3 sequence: CASSVPLIGEQFF. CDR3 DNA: TGTGCCAGCAGCGTTCCCCTCATCGGGGAGCAGTTCTTC.

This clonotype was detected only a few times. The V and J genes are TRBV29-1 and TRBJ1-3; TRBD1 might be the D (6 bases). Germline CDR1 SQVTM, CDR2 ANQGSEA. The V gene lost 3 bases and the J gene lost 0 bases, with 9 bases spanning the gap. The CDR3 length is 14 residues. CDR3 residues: CSVDPQGSGNTIYF. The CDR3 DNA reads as TGCAGCGTTGACCCACAGGGCTCTGGAAACACCATATATTTT.

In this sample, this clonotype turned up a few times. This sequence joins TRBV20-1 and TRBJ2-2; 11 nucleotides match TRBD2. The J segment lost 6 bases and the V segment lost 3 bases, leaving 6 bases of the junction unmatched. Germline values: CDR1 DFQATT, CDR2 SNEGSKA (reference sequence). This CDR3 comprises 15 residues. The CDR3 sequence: CSASRGTSGSGELFF. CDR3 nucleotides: TGCAGTGCTAGTCGGGGGACTAGCGGATCCGGGGAGCTGTTTTTT.

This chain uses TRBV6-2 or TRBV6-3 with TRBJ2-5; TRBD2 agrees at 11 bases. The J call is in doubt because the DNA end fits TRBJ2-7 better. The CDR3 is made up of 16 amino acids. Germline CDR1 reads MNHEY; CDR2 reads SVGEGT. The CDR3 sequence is CASSRGRSGTSGEQYF. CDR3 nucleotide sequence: TGTGCCAGCAGCCGCGGAAGATCCGGGACTAGCGGCGAGCAGTACTTC.

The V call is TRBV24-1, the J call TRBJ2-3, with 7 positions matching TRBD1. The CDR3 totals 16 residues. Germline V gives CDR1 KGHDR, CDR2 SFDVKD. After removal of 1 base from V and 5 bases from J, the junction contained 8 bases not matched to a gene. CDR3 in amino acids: CATSDFRQGQGDTQYF. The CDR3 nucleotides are TGTGCCACCAGTGATTTTAGACAGGGTCAGGGAGATACGCAGTATTTT.

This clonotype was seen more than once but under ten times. The CDR3 nucleotides read TGCAGTGTCACTAGCACCACGCACGAAAGCACAGATACGCAGTATTTT. It yields the protein CSVTSTTHESTDTQYF. This chain joins TRBV20-1 and TRBJ2-3, with D perhaps TRBD2 (6 bases). The CDR3 consists of 16 residues. Per the germline V gene, CDR1 is DFQATT and CDR2 is SNEGSKA (reference sequence). Deletions cut 7 bases from V and 0 bases from J, with 20 bases between.

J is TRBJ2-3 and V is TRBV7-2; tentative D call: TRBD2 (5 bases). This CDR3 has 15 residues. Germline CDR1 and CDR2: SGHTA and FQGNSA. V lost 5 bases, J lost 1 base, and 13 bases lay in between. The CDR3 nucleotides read TGTGCCAGCAGCCCGATTGGACTTGGCACAGATACGCAGTATTTT. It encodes CASSPIGLGTDTQYF.

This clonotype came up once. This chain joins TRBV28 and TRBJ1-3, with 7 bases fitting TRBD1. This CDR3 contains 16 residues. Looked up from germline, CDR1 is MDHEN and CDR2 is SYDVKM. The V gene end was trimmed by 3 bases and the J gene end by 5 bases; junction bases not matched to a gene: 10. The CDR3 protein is CASSFEGTAYRNTIYF. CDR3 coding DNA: TGTGCCAGCAGTTTCGAGGGGACAGCCTATCGAAACACCATATATTTT.

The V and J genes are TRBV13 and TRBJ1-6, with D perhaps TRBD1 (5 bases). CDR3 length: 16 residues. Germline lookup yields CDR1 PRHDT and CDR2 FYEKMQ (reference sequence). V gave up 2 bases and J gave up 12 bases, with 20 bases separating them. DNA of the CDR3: TGTGCCAGCAGCTTAAGGCAGGTGGCAGCCCAGGGACCCCTCCACTTT. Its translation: CASSLRQVAAQGPLHF.

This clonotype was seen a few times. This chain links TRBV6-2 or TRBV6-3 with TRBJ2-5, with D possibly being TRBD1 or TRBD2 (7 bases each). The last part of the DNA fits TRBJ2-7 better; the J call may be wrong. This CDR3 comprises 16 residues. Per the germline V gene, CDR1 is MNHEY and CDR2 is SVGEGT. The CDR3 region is CASSYGRRGGPYEQYF. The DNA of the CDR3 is TGTGCCAGCAGTTACGGTCGCAGGGGGGGCCCCTACGAGCAGTACTTC.

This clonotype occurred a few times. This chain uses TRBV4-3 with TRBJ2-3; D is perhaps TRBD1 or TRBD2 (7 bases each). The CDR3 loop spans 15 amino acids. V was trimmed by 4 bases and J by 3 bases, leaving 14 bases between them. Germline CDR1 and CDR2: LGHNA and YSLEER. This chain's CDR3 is CASSRRQGGTDTQYF. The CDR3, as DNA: TGCGCCAGCAGCCGCAGGCAGGGGGGGACAGATACGCAGTATTTT.

The CDR3 loop is CASSFRQGMNTEAFF. In nucleotides, the CDR3 is TGTGCCAGCAGCTTTCGACAGGGCATGAACACTGAAGCTTTCTTT. The J gene is TRBJ1-1, the V gene TRBV7-8; 7 bases match TRBD1. This CDR3 is built from 15 residues. Germline CDR1 and CDR2: SGHVS and FQNEAQ. J was trimmed by 0 bases and V by 3 bases; bases with no gene match: 4.

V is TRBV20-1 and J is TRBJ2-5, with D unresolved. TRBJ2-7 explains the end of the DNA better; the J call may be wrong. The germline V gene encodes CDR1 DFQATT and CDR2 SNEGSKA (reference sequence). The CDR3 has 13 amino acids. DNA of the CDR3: TGCAGTGCTAGGTGGCTATCTCCCTACGAGCAGTACTTC. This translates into CSARWLSPYEQYF.

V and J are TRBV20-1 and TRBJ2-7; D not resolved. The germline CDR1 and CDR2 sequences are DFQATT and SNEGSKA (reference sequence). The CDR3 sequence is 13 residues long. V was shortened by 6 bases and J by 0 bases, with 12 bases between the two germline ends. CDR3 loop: CSASMESSYEQYF. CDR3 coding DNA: TGCAGTGCCTCGATGGAAAGCTCCTACGAGCAGTACTTC.

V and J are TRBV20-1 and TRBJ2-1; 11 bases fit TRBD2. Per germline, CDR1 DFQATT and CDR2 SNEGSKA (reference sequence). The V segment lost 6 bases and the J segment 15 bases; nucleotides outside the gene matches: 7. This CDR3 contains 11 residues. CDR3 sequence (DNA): TGCAGTGCGTCTACCGGGACTAGCGGGTTCTTC. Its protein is CSASTGTSGFF.

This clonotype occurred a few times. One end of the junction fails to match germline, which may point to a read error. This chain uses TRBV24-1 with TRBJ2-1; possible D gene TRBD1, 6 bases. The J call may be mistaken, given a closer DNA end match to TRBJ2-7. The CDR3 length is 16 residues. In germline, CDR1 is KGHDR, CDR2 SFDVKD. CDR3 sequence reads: CATGDSQGTLPYEQYF. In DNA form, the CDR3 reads TGTGCCACCGGTGATTCTCAGGGGACCCTTCCCTACGAGCAGTACTTC.

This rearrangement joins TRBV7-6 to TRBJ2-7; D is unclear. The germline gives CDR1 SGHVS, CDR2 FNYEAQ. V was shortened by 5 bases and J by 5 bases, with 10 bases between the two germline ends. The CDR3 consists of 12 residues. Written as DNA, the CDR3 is TGTGCCAGCAGCATCGAGGTTCACGAGCAGTACTTC. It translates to CASSIEVHEQYF.

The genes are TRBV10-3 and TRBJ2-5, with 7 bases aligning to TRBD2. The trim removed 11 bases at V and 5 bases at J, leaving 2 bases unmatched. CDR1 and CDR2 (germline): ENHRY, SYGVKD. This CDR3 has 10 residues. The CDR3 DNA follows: TGTGCCGCGGGGGTGGAGACCCAGTACTTC. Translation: CAAGVETQYF.

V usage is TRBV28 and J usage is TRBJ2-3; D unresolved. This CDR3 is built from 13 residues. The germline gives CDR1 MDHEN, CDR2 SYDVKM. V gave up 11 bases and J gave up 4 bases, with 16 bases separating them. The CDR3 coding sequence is TGTGCCGCCGGCGGCAGCATCCCAGATACGCAGTATTTT. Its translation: CAAGGSIPDTQYF.

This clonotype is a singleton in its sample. CDR3 in DNA: TGTGCCAGCAGGCGGACTAGCTTTGATACGCAGTATTTT. Residues: CASRRTSFDTQYF. The V gene is TRBV6-2 or TRBV6-3, the J gene TRBJ2-3; 8 bases agree with TRBD2. Germline V lookup: CDR1 MNHEY, CDR2 SVGEGT. V shed 6 bases and J 6 bases; nucleotides not matched to a gene: 5. The CDR3 loop spans 13 amino acids.

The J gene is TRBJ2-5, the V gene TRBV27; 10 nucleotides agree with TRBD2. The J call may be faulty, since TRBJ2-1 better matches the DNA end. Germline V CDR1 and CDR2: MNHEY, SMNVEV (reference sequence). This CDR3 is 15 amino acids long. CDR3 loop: CASSLGLAFVDEQFF. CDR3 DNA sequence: TGTGCCAGCAGTTTGGGACTAGCGTTTGTCGATGAGCAGTTCTTC.